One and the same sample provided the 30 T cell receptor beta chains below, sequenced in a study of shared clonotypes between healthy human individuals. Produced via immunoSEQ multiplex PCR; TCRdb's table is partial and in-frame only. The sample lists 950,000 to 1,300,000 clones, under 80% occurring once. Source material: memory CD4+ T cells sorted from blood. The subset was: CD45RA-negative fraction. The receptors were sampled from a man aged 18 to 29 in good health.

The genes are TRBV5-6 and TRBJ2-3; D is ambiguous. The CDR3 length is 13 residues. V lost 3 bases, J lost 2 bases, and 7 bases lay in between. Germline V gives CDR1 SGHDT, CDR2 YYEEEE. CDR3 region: CASSYTVTDTQYF. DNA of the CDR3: TGTGCCAGCAGCTACACAGTCACAGATACGCAGTATTTT.

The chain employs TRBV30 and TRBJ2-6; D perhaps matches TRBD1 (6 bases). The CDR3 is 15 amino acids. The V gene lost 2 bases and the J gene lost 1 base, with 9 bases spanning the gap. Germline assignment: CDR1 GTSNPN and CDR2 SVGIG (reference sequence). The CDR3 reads CAWSHRVSGANVLTF. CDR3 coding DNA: TGTGCCTGGAGTCACAGGGTGTCTGGGGCCAACGTCCTGACTTTC.

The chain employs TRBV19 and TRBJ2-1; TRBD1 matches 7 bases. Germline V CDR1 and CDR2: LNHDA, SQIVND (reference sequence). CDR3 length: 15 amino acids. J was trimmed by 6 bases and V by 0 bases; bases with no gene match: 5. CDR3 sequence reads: CASSIDGGQANEQFF. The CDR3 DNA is TGTGCCAGTAGTATAGATGGTGGACAGGCCAATGAGCAGTTCTTC.

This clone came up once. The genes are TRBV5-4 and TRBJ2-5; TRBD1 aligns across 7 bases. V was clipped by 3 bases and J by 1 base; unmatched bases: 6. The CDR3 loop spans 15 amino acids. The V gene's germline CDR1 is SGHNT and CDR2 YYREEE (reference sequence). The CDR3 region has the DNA TGTGCCAGCAGCTCCTCCGGGACAGCCCAAGAGACCCAGTACTTC. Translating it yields CASSSSGTAQETQYF.

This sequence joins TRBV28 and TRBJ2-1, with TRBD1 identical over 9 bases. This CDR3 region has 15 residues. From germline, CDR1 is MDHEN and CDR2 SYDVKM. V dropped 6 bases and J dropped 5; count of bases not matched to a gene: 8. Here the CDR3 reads CASSQPGQGNNEQFF. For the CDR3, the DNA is TGTGCCAGCAGCCAACCGGGACAGGGCAACAATGAGCAGTTCTTC. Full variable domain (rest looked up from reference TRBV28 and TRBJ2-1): DVKVTQSSRYLVKRTGEKVFLECVQDMDHENMFWYRQDPGLGLRLIYFSYDVKMKEKGDIPEGYSVSREKKERFSLILESASTNQTSMYLCASSQPGQGNNEQFFGPGTRLTVL.

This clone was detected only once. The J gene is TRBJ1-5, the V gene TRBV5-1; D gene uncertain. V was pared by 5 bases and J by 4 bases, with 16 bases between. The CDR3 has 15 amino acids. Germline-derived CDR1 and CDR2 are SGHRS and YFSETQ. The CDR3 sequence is CASSLTAGSNQPQHF. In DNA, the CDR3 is TGCGCCAGCAGTTTAACGGCCGGGTCGAATCAGCCCCAGCATTTT. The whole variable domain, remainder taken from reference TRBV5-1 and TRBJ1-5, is KAGVTQTPRYLIKTRGQQVTLSCSPISGHRSVSWYQQTPGQGLQFLFEYFSETQRNKGNFPGRFSGRQFSNSRSEMNVSTLELGDSALYLCASSLTAGSNQPQHFGDGTRLSIL.

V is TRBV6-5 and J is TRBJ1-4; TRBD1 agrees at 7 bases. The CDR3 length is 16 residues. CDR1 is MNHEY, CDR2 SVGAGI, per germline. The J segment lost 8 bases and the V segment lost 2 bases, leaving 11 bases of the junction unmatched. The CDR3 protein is CASSYDTTGNGEKLFF. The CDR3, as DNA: TGTGCCAGCAGTTACGACACGACAGGGAATGGAGAAAAACTGTTTTTT.

CDR3 coding DNA: TGTGCCAGCAGCTTAAGACTAGAACCTGCCACAGATACGCAGTATTTT. This sequence encodes CASSLRLEPATDTQYF. The genes are TRBV9 and TRBJ2-3; TRBD2 is a possible D gene (6 bases). V gave up 4 bases and J gave up 2 bases, with 17 bases separating them. The CDR3 is made up of 16 amino acids. CDR1 SGDLS and CDR2 YYNGEE come from the germline V gene.

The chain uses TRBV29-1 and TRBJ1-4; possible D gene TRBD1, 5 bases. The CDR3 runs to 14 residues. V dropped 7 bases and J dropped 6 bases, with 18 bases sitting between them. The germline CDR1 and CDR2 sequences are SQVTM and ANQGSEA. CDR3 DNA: TGCAGCGCAGGGATAAGGGGAAGCGATGAAAAACTGTTTTTT. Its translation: CSAGIRGSDEKLFF.

The CDR3 here is CAILDRDSPEGEQFF. For the CDR3, the DNA is TGTGCCATACTTGACCGGGACAGCCCAGAAGGCGAGCAGTTCTTC. The V call is TRBV19, the J call TRBJ2-1; 7 nucleotides line up with TRBD1. Trimming at V came to 10 bases and at J to 10 bases, leaving 19 bases not matched to a gene. This CDR3 has 15 amino acids. Germline values: CDR1 LNHDA, CDR2 SQIVND (reference sequence).

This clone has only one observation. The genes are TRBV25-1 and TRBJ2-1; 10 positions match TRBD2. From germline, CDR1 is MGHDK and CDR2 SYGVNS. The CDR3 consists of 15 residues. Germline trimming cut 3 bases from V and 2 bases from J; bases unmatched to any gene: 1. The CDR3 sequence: CASSDSGGAYNEQFF. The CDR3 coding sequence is TGTGCCAGCAGTGACAGCGGGGGGGCCTACAATGAGCAGTTCTTC.

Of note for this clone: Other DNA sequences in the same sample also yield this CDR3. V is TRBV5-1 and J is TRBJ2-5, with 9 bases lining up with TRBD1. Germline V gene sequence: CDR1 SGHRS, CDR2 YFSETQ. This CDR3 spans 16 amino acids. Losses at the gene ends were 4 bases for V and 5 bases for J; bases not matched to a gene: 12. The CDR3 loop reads CASSLEGQGSGETQYF. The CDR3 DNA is TGCGCCAGCAGCCTCGAAGGACAGGGGTCTGGGGAGACCCAGTACTTC.

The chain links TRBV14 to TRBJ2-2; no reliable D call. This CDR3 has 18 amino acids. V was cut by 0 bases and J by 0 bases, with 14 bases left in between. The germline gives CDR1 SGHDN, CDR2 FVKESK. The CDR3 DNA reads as TGTGCCAGCAGCCAAGATTTCCCGACGGTACCGAACACCGGGGAGCTGTTTTTT. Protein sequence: CASSQDFPTVPNTGELFF.

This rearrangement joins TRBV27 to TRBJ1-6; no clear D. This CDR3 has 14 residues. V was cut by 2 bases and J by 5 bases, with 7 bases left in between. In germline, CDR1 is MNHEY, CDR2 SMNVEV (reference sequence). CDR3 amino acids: CASSLQPNNSPLHF. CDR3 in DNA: TGTGCCAGCAGTTTACAGCCCAATAATTCACCCCTCCACTTT.

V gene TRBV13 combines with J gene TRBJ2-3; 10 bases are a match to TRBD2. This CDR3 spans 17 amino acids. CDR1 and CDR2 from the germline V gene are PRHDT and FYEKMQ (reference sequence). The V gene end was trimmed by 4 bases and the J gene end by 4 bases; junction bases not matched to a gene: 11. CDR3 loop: CASSSIGLAGVADTQYF. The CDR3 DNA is TGTGCCAGCAGCTCCATAGGTCTAGCGGGGGTGGCAGATACGCAGTATTTT.

Written as DNA, the CDR3 is TGTGCCAGCAGCTCCAGCAGGACAGTAAGAGAGACCCAGTACTTC. Protein: CASSSSRTVRETQYF. This rearrangement joins TRBV11-2 to TRBJ2-5, with D possibly TRBD1 on 6 matching bases. This CDR3 is 15 amino acids long. V lost 4 bases, J lost 4 bases, and 16 bases lay in between. Germline V gene data show CDR1 as SGHAT and CDR2 as FQNNGV.

Written as DNA, the CDR3 is TGTGCCAGCAGCCAAGATAATGCGGGGGGCCGCAATGAGCAGTTCTTC. It translates to CASSQDNAGGRNEQFF. The chain has TRBV4-2 and TRBJ2-1; TRBD2 matches 8 bases. Germline loops: CDR1 LGHNA, CDR2 YNFKEQ. The CDR3 runs to 16 residues. J was trimmed by 6 bases and V by 0 bases; bases with no gene match: 7.

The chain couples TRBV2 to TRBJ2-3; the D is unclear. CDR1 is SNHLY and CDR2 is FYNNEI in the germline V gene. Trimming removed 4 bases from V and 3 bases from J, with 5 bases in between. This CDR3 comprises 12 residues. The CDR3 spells CASSATTDTQYF. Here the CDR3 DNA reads TGTGCCAGCAGTGCGACTACAGATACGCAGTATTTT.

The CDR3 region has the DNA TGCGCCAGCAGCCAAGATCGTAGGGTCCTAGGCTACACCTTC. Translating it yields CASSQDRRVLGYTF. The chain has TRBV4-3 and TRBJ1-2; D is ambiguous. This CDR3 has 14 amino acids. The V gene lost 0 bases and the J gene lost 8 bases, with 13 bases spanning the gap. CDR1 is LGHNA and CDR2 is YSLEER in the germline V gene.

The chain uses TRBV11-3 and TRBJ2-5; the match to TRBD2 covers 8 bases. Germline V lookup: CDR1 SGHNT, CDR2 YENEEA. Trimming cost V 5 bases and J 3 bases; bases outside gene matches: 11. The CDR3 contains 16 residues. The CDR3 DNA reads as TGTGCCAGCAGCCTCGGAGGCGGGAGGTCAGAAGAGACCCAGTACTTC. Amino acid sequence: CASSLGGGRSEETQYF.

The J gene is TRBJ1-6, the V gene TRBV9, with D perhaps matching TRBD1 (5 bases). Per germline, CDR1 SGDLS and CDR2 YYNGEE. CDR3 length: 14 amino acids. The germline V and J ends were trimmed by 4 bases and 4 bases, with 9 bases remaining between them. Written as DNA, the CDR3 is TGTGCCAGCAGCCCCCGACAGTATAATTCACCCCTCCACTTT. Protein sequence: CASSPRQYNSPLHF.

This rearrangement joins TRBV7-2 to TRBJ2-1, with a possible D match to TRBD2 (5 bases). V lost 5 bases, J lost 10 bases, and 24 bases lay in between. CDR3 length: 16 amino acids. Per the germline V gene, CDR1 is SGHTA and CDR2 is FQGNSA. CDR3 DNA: TGTGCCAGCAGCCCCGGCAGCTGGCGGGTCCCTGAGGAGCAGTTCTTC. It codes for CASSPGSWRVPEEQFF.

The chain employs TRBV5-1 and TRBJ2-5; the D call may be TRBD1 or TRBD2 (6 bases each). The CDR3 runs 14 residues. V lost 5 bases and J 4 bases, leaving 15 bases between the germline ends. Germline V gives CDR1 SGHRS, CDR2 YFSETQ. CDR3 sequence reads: CASREGGRVETQYF. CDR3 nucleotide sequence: TGCGCCAGCAGAGAGGGGGGCAGAGTAGAGACCCAGTACTTC.

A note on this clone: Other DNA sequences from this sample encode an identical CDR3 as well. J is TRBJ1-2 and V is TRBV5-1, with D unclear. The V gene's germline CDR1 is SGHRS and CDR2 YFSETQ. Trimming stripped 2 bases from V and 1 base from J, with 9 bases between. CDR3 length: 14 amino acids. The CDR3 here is CASSLSGDNYGYTF. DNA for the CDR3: TGCGCCAGCAGCTTATCAGGAGATAACTATGGCTACACCTTC. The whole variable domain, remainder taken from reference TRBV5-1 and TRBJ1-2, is KAGVTQTPRYLIKTRGQQVTLSCSPISGHRSVSWYQQTPGQGLQFLFEYFSETQRNKGNFPGRFSGRQFSNSRSEMNVSTLELGDSALYLCASSLSGDNYGYTFGSGTRLTVV.

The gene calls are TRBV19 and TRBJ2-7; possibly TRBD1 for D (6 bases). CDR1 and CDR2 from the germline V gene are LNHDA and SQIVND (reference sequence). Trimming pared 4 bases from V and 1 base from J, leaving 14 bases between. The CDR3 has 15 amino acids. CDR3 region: CASSKQGTGSYEQYF. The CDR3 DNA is TGTGCCAGTAGTAAACAGGGAACGGGGTCCTACGAGCAGTACTTC.

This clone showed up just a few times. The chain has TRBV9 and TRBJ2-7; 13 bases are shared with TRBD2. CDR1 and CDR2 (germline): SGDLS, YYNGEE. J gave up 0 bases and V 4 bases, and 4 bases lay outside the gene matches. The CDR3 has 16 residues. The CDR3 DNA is TGTGCCAGCAGCCCCGGGACTAGCGGGATCTCCTACGAGCAGTACTTC. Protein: CASSPGTSGISYEQYF.

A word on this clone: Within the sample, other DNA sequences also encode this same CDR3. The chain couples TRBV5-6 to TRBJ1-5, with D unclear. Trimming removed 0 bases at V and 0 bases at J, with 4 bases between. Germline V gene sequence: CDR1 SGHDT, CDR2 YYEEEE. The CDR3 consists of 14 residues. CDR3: CASSLDGSNQPQHF. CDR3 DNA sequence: TGTGCCAGCAGCTTGGATGGTAGCAATCAGCCCCAGCATTTT.

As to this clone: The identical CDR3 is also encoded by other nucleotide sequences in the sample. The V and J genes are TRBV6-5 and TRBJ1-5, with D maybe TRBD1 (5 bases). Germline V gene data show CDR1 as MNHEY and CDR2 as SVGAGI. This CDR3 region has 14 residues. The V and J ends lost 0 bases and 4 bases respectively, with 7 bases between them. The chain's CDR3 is CASSYSKGNQPQHF. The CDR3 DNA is TGTGCCAGCAGTTACTCGAAGGGGAATCAGCCCCAGCATTTT.

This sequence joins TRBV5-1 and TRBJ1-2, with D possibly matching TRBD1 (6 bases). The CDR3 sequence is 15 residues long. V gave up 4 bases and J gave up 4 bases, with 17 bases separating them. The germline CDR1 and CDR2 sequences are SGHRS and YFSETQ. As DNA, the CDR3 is TGCGCCAGCAGCCGAACGTTGGTAGGGGGCTATGGCTACACCTTC. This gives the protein CASSRTLVGGYGYTF.

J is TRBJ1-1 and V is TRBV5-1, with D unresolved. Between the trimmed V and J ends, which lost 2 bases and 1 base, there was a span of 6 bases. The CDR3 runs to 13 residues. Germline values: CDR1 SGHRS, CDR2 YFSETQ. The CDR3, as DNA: TGCGCCAGCAGCTTCTCAGAGAACACTGAAGCTTTCTTT. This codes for CASSFSENTEAFF.